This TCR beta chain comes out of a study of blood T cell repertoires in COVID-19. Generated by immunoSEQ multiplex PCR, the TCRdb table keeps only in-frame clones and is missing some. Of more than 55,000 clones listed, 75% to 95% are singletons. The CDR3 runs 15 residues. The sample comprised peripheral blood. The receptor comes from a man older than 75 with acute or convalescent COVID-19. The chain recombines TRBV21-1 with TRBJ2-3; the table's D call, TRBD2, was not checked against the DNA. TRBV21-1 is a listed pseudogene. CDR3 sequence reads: CASIGRLLLTDTQYF. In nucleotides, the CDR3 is TGTGCCAGCATTGGGAGACTCTTACTTACAGATACGCAGTATTTT.